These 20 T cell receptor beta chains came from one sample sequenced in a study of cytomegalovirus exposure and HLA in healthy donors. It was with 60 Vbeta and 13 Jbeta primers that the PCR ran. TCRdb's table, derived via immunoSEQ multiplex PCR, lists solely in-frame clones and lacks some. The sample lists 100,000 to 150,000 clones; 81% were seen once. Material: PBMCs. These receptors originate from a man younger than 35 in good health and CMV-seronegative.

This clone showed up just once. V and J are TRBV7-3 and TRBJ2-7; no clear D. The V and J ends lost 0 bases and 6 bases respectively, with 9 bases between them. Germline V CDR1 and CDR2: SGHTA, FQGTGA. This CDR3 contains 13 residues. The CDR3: CASSLTAKLEQYF. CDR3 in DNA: TGTGCCAGCAGCTTAACAGCCAAGCTCGAGCAGTACTTC. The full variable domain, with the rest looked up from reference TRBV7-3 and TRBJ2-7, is GAGVSQTPSNKVTEKGKYVELRCDPISGHTALYWYRQSLGQGPEFLIYFQGTGAADDSGLPNDRFFAVRPEGSVSTLKIQRTERGDSAVYLCASSLTAKLEQYFGPGTRLTVT.

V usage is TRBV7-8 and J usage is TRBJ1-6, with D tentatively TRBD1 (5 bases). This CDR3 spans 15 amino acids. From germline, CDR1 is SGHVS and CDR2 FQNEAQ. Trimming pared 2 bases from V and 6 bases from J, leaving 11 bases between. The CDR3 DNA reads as TGTGCCAGCAGCTTATCGGACAACAGTAATTCACCCCTCCACTTT. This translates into CASSLSDNSNSPLHF.

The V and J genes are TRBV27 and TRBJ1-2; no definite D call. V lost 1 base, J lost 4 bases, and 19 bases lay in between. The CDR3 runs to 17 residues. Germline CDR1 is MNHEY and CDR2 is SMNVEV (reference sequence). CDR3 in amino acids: CASSLFGVRGFSYGYTF. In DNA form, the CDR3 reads TGTGCCAGCAGTTTATTTGGTGTCCGGGGATTTTCCTATGGCTACACCTTC.

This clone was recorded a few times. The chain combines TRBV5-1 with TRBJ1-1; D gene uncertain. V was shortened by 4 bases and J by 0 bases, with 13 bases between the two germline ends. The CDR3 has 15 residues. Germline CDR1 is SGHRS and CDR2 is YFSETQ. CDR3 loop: CASSAYLDLNTEAFF. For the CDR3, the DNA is TGCGCCAGCAGCGCCTACCTAGACCTGAACACTGAAGCTTTCTTT.

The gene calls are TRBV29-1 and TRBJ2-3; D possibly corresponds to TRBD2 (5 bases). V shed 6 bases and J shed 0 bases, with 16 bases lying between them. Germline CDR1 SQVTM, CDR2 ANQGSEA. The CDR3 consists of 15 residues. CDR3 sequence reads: CSVTGKGLSTDTQYF. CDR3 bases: TGCAGCGTCACGGGGAAGGGTCTTAGCACAGATACGCAGTATTTT.

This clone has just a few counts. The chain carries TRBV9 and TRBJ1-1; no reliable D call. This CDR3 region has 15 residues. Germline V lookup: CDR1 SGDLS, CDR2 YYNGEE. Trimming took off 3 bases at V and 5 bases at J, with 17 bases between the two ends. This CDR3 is CASSAYDYERTEAFF. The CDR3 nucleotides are TGTGCCAGCAGCGCATACGACTACGAGAGGACTGAAGCTTTCTTT.

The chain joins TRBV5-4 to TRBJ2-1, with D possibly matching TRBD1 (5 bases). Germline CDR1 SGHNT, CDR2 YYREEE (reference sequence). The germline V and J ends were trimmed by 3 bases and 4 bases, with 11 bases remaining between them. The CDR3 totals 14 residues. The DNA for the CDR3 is TGTGCCAGCAGCTCCCGACAGAATTACAATGAGCAGTTCTTC. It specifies CASSSRQNYNEQFF.

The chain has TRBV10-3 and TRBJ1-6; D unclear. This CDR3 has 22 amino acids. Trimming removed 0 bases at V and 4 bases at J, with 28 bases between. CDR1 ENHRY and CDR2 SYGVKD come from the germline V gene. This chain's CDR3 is CAISESLNANLSLSLYNSPLHF. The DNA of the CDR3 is TGTGCCATCAGTGAGTCCCTTAACGCGAACCTCAGCCTTTCACTATATAATTCACCCCTCCACTTT.

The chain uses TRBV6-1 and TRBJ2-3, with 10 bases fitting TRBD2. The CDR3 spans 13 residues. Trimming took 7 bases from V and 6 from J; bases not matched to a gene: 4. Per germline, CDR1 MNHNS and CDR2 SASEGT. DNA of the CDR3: TGTGCCAGCACTAGCGGGGGATGGGATACGCAGTATTTT. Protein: CASTSGGWDTQYF.

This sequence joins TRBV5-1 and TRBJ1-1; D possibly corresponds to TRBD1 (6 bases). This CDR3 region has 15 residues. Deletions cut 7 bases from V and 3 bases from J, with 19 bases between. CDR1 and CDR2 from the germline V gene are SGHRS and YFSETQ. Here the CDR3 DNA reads TGCGCCAGCGGGGAGAGGGGGATGCATCACACTGAAGCTTTCTTT. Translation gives CASGERGMHHTEAFF. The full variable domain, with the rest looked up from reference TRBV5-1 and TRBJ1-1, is KAGVTQTPRYLIKTRGQQVTLSCSPISGHRSVSWYQQTPGQGLQFLFEYFSETQRNKGNFPGRFSGRQFSNSRSEMNVSTLELGDSALYLCASGERGMHHTEAFFGQGTRLTVV.

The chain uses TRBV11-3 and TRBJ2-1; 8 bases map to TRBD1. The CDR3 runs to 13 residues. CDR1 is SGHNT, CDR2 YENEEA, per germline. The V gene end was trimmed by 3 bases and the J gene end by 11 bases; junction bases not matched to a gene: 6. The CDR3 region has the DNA TGTGCCAGCAGCTTCAGAACAGGGGGTAAGCAGTTCTTC. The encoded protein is CASSFRTGGKQFF. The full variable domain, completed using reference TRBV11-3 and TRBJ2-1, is EAGVVQSPRYKIIEKKQPVAFWCNPISGHNTLYWYLQNLGQGPELLIRYENEEAVDDSQLPKDRFSAERLKGVDSTLKIQPAELGDSAVYLCASSFRTGGKQFFGPGTRLTVL.

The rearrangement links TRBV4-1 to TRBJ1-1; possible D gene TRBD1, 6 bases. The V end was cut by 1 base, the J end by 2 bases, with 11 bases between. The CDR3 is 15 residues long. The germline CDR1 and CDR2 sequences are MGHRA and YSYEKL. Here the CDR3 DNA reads TGCGCCAGCAGCCAAGTCGACAGGTTCAACACTGAAGCTTTCTTT. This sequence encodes CASSQVDRFNTEAFF.

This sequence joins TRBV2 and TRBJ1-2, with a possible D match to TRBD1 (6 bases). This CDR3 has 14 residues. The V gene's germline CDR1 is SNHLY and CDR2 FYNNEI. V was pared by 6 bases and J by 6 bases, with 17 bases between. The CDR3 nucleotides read TGTGCCAGCAGACAAGTGAGACAGGCCAATGGCTACACCTTC. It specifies CASRQVRQANGYTF.

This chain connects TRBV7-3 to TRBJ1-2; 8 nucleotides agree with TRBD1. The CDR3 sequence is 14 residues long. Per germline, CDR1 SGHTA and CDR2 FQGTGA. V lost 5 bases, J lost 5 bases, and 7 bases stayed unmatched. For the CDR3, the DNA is TGTGCCAGCAGCCCCCGAGACAGGGGTTATGGCTACACCTTC. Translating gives CASSPRDRGYGYTF. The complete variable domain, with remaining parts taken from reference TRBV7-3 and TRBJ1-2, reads GAGVSQTPSNKVTEKGKYVELRCDPISGHTALYWYRQSLGQGPEFLIYFQGTGAADDSGLPNDRFFAVRPEGSVSTLKIQRTERGDSAVYLCASSPRDRGYGYTFGSGTRLTVV.

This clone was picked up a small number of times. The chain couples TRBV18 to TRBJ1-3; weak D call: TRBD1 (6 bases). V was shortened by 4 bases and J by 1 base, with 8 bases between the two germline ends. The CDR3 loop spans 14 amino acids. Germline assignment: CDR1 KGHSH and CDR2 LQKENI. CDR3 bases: TGTGCCAGCTCACAACAGGGTTCTGGAAACACCATATATTTT. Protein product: CASSQQGSGNTIYF.

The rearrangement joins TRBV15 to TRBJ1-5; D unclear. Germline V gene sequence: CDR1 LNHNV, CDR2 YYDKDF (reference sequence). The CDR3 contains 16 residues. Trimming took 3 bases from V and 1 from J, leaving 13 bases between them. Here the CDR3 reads CATSSRRGNSNQPQHF. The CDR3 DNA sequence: TGTGCCACCAGCAGTAGAAGAGGGAACAGCAATCAGCCCCAGCATTTT.

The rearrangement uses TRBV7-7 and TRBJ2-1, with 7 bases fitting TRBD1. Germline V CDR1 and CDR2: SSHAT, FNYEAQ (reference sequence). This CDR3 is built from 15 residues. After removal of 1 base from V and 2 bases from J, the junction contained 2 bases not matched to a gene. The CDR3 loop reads CASSLDQGAYNEQFF. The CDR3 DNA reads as TGTGCCAGCAGCTTAGACCAGGGGGCCTACAATGAGCAGTTCTTC.

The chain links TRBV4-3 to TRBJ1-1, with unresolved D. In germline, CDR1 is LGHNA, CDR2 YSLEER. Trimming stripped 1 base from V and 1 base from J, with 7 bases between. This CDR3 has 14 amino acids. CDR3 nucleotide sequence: TGCGCCAGCAGCCAAGCCGCGCGGAACACTGAAGCTTTCTTT. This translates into CASSQAARNTEAFF.

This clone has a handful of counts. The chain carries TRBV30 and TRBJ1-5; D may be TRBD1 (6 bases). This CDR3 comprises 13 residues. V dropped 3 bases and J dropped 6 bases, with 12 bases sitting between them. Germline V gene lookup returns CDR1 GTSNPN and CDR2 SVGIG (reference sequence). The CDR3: CAWSPGDAQPQHF. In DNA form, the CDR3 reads TGTGCCTGGAGCCCAGGGGATGCTCAGCCCCAGCATTTT. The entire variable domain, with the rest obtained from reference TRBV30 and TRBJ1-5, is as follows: SQTIHQWPATLVQPVGSPLSLECTVEGTSNPNLYWYRQAAGRGLQLLFYSVGIGQISSEVPQNLSASRPQDRQFILSSKKLLLSDSGFYLCAWSPGDAQPQHFGDGTRLSIL.

The CDR3 DNA follows: TGTGCCAGCACTCCGAAGGGGATCCGAACAGGGGGCCTATTGTACAATGAGCAGTTCTTC. As protein: CASTPKGIRTGGLLYNEQFF. The chain employs TRBV21-1 and TRBJ2-1; whether TRBD1, the table's D call, matches the DNA was not checked. TRBV21-1 is assigned pseudogene status. This CDR3 is built from 20 residues.